A single sample is the source of the 27 T cell receptor beta chains below, sequenced in a study of regulatory T cells in long-lasting Graves disease. The time point denotes: newly diagnosed GD, antithyroid drugs for less than 3 months. PBMCs were the source of the RNA used for TCR sequencing. CDR3 regions were amplified by Arm-PCR using iRepertoire HTBI primers to build TCR beta libraries. TCRdb used MiXCR to reprocess the multiplex PCR reads, holding one entry per CDR3 protein. The top ten hold 12% of the sample, which has about 470,000 distinct CDR3 sequences, roughly 17% seen once. The same data also went into a second study, on T cells in Graves' hyperthyroidism and ophthalmopathy.

The specimen was peripheral blood mononuclear cells (PBMCs), collected at new diagnosis, from a patient treated with antithyroid drugs. These receptor sequences come from a man aged 35-49 years with Graves disease.

This clonotype was seen ten or more times. This chain connects TRBV15 to TRBJ2-7; TRBD1 matches at 7 bases. Germline lookup yields CDR1 LNHNV and CDR2 YYDKDF (reference sequence). The CDR3 sequence is 14 residues long. V trimming: 3 bases; J trimming: 0 bases; junction bases outside the gene matches: 2. The CDR3 coding sequence is TGTGCCACCAGCAGTAACAGGGGCTCCTACGAGCAGTACTTC. Its translation is CATSSNRGSYEQYF. The variable domain in full, completed from reference TRBV15 and TRBJ2-7, reads DAMVIQNPRYQVTQFGKPVTLSCSQTLNHNVMYWYQQKSSQAPKLLFHYYDKDFNNEADTPDNFQSRRPNTSFCFLDIRSPGLGDTAMYLCATSSNRGSYEQYFGPGTRLTVT.

There are many counts of this clonotype. The chain uses TRBV20-1 and TRBJ2-7; D gene ambiguous. CDR1 is DFQATT and CDR2 is SNEGSKA in the germline V gene (reference sequence). With 6 bases removed from V and 4 bases from J, the gap between germline ends came to 13 bases. The CDR3 contains 12 residues. The CDR3 DNA follows: TGCAGTGCGAAGACTGATCCGTACGAGCAGTACTTC. Translation gives CSAKTDPYEQYF.

Of note for this clonotype: Since a far larger clone is one base different, this is likely a read error. The chain couples TRBV7-8 to TRBJ1-4, with D perhaps TRBD1 (5 bases). Looked up from germline, CDR1 is SGHVS and CDR2 is FQNEAQ. The length of the CDR3 is 14 residues. In DNA form, the CDR3 reads TGTGCCAGCAGCTTACAGGGCACTAATGAAATACTGTTTTTT. It yields the protein CASSLQGTNEILFF.

The J gene is TRBJ2-6, the V gene TRBV19; 13 bases align to TRBD2. Germline CDR1 is LNHDA and CDR2 is SQIVND (reference sequence). This CDR3 is built from 19 residues. The ends lost 2 bases at V and 3 bases at J; junction bases unmatched: 7. The CDR3 loop is CASSITGLAGAVGANVLTF. The CDR3 DNA reads as TGTGCCAGTAGTATAACAGGACTAGCGGGAGCAGTTGGGGCCAACGTCCTGACTTTC.

In this sample, this clonotype turned up many times. The rearrangement uses TRBV5-1 and TRBJ2-2; D unclear. V dropped 0 bases and J dropped 7 bases, with 13 bases sitting between them. The CDR3 totals 15 residues. CDR1 is SGHRS, CDR2 YFSETQ, per germline. DNA of the CDR3: TGCGCCAGCAGCTTGGGTCATTCCCCCGGCGGGGAGCTGTTTTTT. Translation gives CASSLGHSPGGELFF. Together with reference TRBV5-1 and TRBJ2-2, the CDR3 gives the full variable domain: KAGVTQTPRYLIKTRGQQVTLSCSPISGHRSVSWYQQTPGQGLQFLFEYFSETQRNKGNFPGRFSGRQFSNSRSEMNVSTLELGDSALYLCASSLGHSPGGELFFGEGSRLTVL.

The V and J genes are TRBV19 and TRBJ2-3; TRBD2 agrees at 7 bases. V lost 5 bases to trimming and J lost 2 bases; unmatched junction nucleotides: 4. This CDR3 has 14 residues. Germline V gene lookup returns CDR1 LNHDA and CDR2 SQIVND (reference sequence). The CDR3, as DNA: TGTGCCAGTAGTCGGGGACTAACCACAGATACGCAGTATTTT. This sequence encodes CASSRGLTTDTQYF.

This clonotype showed up many times. The CDR3 spells CASSPGLAGVVETQYF. The CDR3 DNA reads TGTGCCAGCAGTCCCGGACTAGCGGGAGTTGTTGAGACCCAGTACTTC. V is TRBV28 and J is TRBJ2-5, with 13 bases lining up with TRBD2. CDR1 is MDHEN and CDR2 is SYDVKM in the germline V gene. V lost 5 bases to trimming and J lost 5 bases; unmatched junction nucleotides: 8. This CDR3 has 16 amino acids.

This clonotype has a count of ten or more. For the CDR3, the DNA is TGTGCCAGCAGTTTAGGGACAAAAACTGAAAAACTGTTTTTT. Translation gives CASSLGTKTEKLFF. This chain connects TRBV28 to TRBJ1-4, with a tentative D call TRBD1 (6 bases). The CDR3 spans 14 residues. V lost 2 bases, J lost 7 bases, and 11 bases lay in between. From germline, CDR1 is MDHEN and CDR2 SYDVKM.

This clonotype was counted ten times or more. The CDR3 here is CASSYVQSTGELFF. The DNA for the CDR3 is TGTGCCAGCAGTTACGTCCAGTCAACCGGGGAGCTGTTTTTT. The chain couples TRBV6-5 to TRBJ2-2; no reliable D call. The CDR3 length is 14 residues. Germline V gene data show CDR1 as MNHEY and CDR2 as SVGAGI. Trimming took off 2 bases at V and 5 bases at J, with 9 bases between the two ends.

This clonotype was picked up many times. The chain links TRBV30 to TRBJ2-3; D perhaps matches TRBD2 (6 bases). Germline V CDR1 and CDR2: GTSNPN, SVGIG (reference sequence). The CDR3 is 12 amino acids. Deletions cut 8 bases from V and 5 bases from J, with 14 bases between. CDR3 sequence reads: CARESGVDTQYF. CDR3 in DNA: TGTGCCCGTGAGTCGGGAGTAGATACGCAGTATTTT.

The table lists this clonotype with many counts. The rearrangement links TRBV12-5 to TRBJ2-7, with no clear D. Germline CDR1 and CDR2: LGHNT and FRNRAP. Trimming left V 7 bases short and J 3 bases short, with 13 bases between. The CDR3 spans 13 residues. CDR3 sequence (DNA): TGTGCTAGTGCTCCACGGTTCCGCTACGAGCAGTACTTC. It encodes CASAPRFRYEQYF.

This clonotype was observed at least ten times. This chain links TRBV11-2 with TRBJ1-4; 8 bases align to TRBD1. This CDR3 spans 16 amino acids. Germline CDR1 and CDR2: SGHAT and FQNNGV. Unmatched junction bases numbered 13, after V lost 5 bases and J lost 8 bases. The CDR3 nucleotides are TGTGCCAGCAGCCCACGTCGGACAGGGTTCGAGGAAAAACTGTTTTTT. This gives the protein CASSPRRTGFEEKLFF. Based on the CDR3 plus reference TRBV11-2 and TRBJ1-4, the full variable domain is EAGVAQSPRYKIIEKRQSVAFWCNPISGHATLYWYQQILGQGPKLLIQFQNNGVVDDSQLPKDRFSAERLKGVDSTLKIQPAKLEDSAVYLCASSPRRTGFEEKLFFGSGTQLSVL.

This clonotype was seen a few times. The J gene is TRBJ2-2, the V gene TRBV3-1; 8 nucleotides line up with TRBD2. Germline lookup yields CDR1 LGHDT and CDR2 YNNKEL (reference sequence). V trimming: 6 bases; J trimming: 1 base; junction bases outside the gene matches: 7. This CDR3 spans 16 amino acids. CDR3 protein: CASSRTSGLNTGELFF. The CDR3 DNA sequence: TGTGCCAGCAGTCGTACTAGCGGACTGAACACCGGGGAGCTGTTTTTT.

This clonotype was counted ten times or more. The V gene is TRBV5-5, the J gene TRBJ1-2; D remains unclear. The germline V and J ends were trimmed by 1 base and 8 bases, with 12 bases remaining between them. CDR3 length equals 13 residues. Germline loops: CDR1 SGHKS, CDR2 YYEKEE (reference sequence). The CDR3: CASSLLVAEGYTF. The CDR3 nucleotides read TGTGCCAGCAGCTTGCTGGTGGCTGAGGGCTACACCTTC.

This clonotype was detected many times. The V gene is TRBV2, the J gene TRBJ2-1; D is unclear. V was shortened by 3 bases and J by 1 base, with 7 bases between the two germline ends. The CDR3 has 14 residues. The germline V gene has CDR1 SNHLY and CDR2 FYNNEI. The CDR3: CASSDDLSYNEQFF. As DNA, the CDR3 is TGTGCCAGCAGTGACGACTTATCCTACAATGAGCAGTTCTTC.

This clonotype occurred many times. The chain has TRBV6-1 and TRBJ1-4; 8 nucleotides agree with TRBD1. The CDR3 spans 14 residues. V shed 6 bases, J shed 11 bases, and the junction held 11 bases outside the gene matches. Germline CDR1 reads MNHNS; CDR2 reads SASEGT. The CDR3 loop is CASRNSGQGTKLFF. In nucleotides, the CDR3 is TGTGCCAGCAGGAACTCCGGACAGGGAACTAAACTGTTTTTT.

The chain uses TRBV7-9 and TRBJ1-4; D might be TRBD1 (5 bases). Per germline, CDR1 SEHNR and CDR2 FQNEAQ (reference sequence). The CDR3 is made up of 15 amino acids. V was shortened by 5 bases and J by 0 bases, with 10 bases between the two germline ends. The CDR3: CASSPRGSTNEKLFF. CDR3 nucleotides: TGTGCCAGCAGCCCCCGGGGCTCAACTAATGAAAAACTGTTTTTT.

This clonotype was observed a few times. This chain links TRBV5-1 with TRBJ1-2; D remains unclear. The CDR3 length is 14 residues. Germline V gene data show CDR1 as SGHRS and CDR2 as YFSETQ. V lost 0 bases to trimming and J lost 5 bases, with 11 bases between them. As DNA, the CDR3 is TGCGCCAGCAGCTTGGACAGTCTCAGATATGGCTACACCTTC. Encoded protein: CASSLDSLRYGYTF.

At least ten counts were recorded for this clonotype. Germline is not matched at one junction end, which may reflect a read error. J is TRBJ1-3 and V is TRBV12-3 or TRBV12-4, with D unclear. The CDR3 has 14 amino acids. The CDR3 is CASSLTGSGNTIYF. CDR3 DNA sequence: TGCGCCAGCAGCTTGACGGGCTCTGGAAACACCATATATTTT.

The CDR3 nucleotides read TGTGCCACCAGTGATCCGACGGGGGACAATAACTATGGCTACACCTTC. It codes for CATSDPTGDNNYGYTF. J is TRBJ1-2 and V is TRBV24-1; TRBD1 might be the D (6 bases). There are 16 residues in the CDR3. The ends were cut back, 3 bases at V and 1 base at J, with 14 bases in the middle. CDR1 KGHDR and CDR2 SFDVKD come from the germline V gene.

The table lists this clonotype with many counts. This chain joins TRBV28 and TRBJ1-6; D is ambiguous. The length of the CDR3 is 10 residues. V lost 8 bases, J lost 8 bases, and 4 bases lay in between. The germline V gene has CDR1 MDHEN and CDR2 SYDVKM. The CDR3 DNA follows: TGTGCCAGCGGAGATTCACCCCTCCACTTT. Translation: CASGDSPLHF. Full variable domain (remainder filled in from reference TRBV28 and TRBJ1-6): DVKVTQSSRYLVKRTGEKVFLECVQDMDHENMFWYRQDPGLGLRLIYFSYDVKMKEKGDIPEGYSVSREKKERFSLILESASTNQTSMYLCASGDSPLHFGNGTRLTVT.

Ten or more counts support this clonotype. This chain joins TRBV7-3 and TRBJ2-2, with no clear D. The CDR3 spans 14 residues. Trimming took off 1 base at V and 5 bases at J, with 8 bases between the two ends. Germline CDR1 and CDR2: SGHTA and FQGTGA. The CDR3 DNA sequence: TGTGCCAGCAGCTTAAGCGGCAGTACCGGGGAGCTGTTTTTT. Translating gives CASSLSGSTGELFF.

This clonotype has ten or more counts. V usage is TRBV18 and J usage is TRBJ2-7; 7 bases line up with TRBD1. Germline assignment: CDR1 KGHSH and CDR2 LQKENI. V shed 3 bases, J shed 5 bases, and the junction held 7 bases outside the gene matches. The CDR3 has 14 amino acids. CDR3: CASSPKTGPNEQYF. For the CDR3, the DNA is TGTGCCAGCTCACCTAAGACAGGGCCTAACGAGCAGTACTTC.

This clonotype has ten or more counts. The chain employs TRBV28 and TRBJ2-5; TRBD2 aligns across 11 bases. The germline CDR1 and CDR2 sequences are MDHEN and SYDVKM. With 2 bases clipped from V and 2 bases from J, the junction kept 16 bases outside the gene matches. CDR3 length: 20 amino acids. The DNA of the CDR3 is TGTGCCAGCAGTTTAGATGATAGCGGGAGGGCGACCACGTTTCAAGAGACCCAGTACTTC. Its protein product is CASSLDDSGRATTFQETQYF.

The chain recombines TRBV19 with TRBJ2-3; 10 bases map to TRBD2. This CDR3 has 16 residues. V shed 5 bases and J 6 bases; nucleotides not matched to a gene: 11. Germline loops: CDR1 LNHDA, CDR2 SQIVND (reference sequence). In DNA, the CDR3 is TGTGCCAGTAGTGCCCCGGGACTAGCGTCAGGGGATACGCAGTATTTT. Amino acid sequence: CASSAPGLASGDTQYF.

As to this clonotype: A much larger clone differs from this one at a single base, so this may be a read error. The chain joins TRBV29-1 to TRBJ2-7, with a weak D call TRBD1 (6 bases). This CDR3 has 12 residues. The germline CDR1 and CDR2 sequences are SQVTM and ANQGSEA. DNA for the CDR3: TGCAGCGCCGGACAGCCCGGCGACGAGCAGCACTTC. This sequence encodes CSAGQPGDEQHF.

This chain connects TRBV20-1 to TRBJ1-2, with D possibly being TRBD1 (6 bases). V gave up 6 bases and J gave up 5 bases, with 10 bases separating them. This CDR3 is built from 11 residues. The germline V gene encodes CDR1 DFQATT and CDR2 SNEGSKA (reference sequence). CDR3 bases: TGCAGTGCAAGGGGGGCGTATGGCTACACCTTC. Amino acid sequence: CSARGAYGYTF.